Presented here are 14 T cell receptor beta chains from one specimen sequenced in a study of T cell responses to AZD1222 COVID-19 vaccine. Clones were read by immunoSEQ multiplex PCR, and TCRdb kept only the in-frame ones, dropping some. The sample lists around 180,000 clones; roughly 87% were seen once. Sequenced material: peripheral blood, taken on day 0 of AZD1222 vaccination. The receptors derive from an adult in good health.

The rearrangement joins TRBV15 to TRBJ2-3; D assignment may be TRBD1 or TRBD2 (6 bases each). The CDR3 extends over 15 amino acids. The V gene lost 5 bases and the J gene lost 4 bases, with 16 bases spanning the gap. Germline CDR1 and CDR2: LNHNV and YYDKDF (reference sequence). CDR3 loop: CATSGGVWGPDTQYF. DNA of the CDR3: TGTGCCACCAGCGGAGGGGTGTGGGGGCCAGATACGCAGTATTTT.

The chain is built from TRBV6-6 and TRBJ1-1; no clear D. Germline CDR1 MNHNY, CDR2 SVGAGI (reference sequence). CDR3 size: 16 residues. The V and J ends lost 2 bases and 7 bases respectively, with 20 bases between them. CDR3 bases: TGTGCCAGCAGTTACATCTTTTCCAATTTCGTCAATGAAGCTTTCTTT. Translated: CASSYIFSNFVNEAFF.

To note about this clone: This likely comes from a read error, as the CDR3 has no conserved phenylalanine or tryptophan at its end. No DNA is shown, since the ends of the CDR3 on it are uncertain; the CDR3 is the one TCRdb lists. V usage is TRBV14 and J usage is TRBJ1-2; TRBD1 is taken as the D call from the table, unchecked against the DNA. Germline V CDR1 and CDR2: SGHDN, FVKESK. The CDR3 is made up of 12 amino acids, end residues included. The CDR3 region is CASSHAGTGLNI.

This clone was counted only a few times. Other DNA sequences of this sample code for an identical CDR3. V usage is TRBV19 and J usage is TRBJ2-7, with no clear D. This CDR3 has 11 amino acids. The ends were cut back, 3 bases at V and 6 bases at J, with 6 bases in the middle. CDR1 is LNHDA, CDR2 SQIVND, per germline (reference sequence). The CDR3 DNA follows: TGTGCCAGTAGTATTGGCTTCGAGCAGTACTTC. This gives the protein CASSIGFEQYF.

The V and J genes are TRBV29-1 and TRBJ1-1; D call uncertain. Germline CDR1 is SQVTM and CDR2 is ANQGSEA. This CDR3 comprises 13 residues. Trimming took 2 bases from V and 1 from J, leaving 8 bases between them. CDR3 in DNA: TGCAGCGTTGAATCCCGTCGGAACACTGAAGCTTTCTTT. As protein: CSVESRRNTEAFF.

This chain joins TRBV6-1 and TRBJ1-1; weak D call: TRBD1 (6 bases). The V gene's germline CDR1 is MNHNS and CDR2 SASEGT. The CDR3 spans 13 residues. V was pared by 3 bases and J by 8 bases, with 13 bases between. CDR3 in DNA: TGTGCCAGCAGTGAGGGGGGACACCTCGAAGCTTTCTTT. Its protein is CASSEGGHLEAFF.

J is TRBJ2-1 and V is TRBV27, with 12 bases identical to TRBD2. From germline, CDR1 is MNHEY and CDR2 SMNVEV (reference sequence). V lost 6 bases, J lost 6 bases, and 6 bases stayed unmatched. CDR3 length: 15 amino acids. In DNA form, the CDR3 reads TGTGCCAGCAGCCCGGGACTAGCGGGCATCAATGAGCAGTTCTTC. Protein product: CASSPGLAGINEQFF.

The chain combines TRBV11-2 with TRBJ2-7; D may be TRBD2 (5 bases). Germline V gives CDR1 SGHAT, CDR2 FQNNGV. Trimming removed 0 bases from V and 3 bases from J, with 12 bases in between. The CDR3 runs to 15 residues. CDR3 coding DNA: TGTGCCAGCAGCTTAGATCACGGGATCAACTACGAGCAGTACTTC. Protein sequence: CASSLDHGINYEQYF.

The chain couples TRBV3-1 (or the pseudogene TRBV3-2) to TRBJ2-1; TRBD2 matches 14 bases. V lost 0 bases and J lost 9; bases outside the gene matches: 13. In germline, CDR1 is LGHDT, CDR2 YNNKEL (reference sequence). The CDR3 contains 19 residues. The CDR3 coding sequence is TGTGCCAGCAGCCAAGACTCGCTCGGGACTAGCGGGAGACAGGGTGAGCAGTTCTTC. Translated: CASSQDSLGTSGRQGEQFF.

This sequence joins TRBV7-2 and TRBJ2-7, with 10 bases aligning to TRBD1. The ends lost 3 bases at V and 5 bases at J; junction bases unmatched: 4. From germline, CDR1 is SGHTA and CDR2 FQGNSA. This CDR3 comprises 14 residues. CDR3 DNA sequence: TGTGCCAGCAGCTTTGGGACAGGGGTAAACGAGCAGTACTTC. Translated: CASSFGTGVNEQYF.

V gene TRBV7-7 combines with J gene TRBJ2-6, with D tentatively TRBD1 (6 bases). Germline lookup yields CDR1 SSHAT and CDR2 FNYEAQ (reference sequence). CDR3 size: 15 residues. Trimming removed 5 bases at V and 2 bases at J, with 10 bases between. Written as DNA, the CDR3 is TGTGCCAGCAGCCCACAGGGAGCTGGGGCCAACGTCCTGACTTTC. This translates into CASSPQGAGANVLTF.

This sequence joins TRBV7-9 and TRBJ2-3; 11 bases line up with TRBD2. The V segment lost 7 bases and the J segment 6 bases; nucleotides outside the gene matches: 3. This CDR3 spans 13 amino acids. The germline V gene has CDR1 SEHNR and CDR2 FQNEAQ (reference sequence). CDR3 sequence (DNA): TGTGCCAGCATGACTAGCGGGATGGATACGCAGTATTTT. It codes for CASMTSGMDTQYF. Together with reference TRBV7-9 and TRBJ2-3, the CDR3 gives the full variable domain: DTGVSQNPRHKITKRGQNVTFRCDPISEHNRLYWYRQTLGQGPEFLTYFQNEAQLEKSRLLSDRFSAERPKGSFSTLEIQRTEQGDSAMYLCASMTSGMDTQYFGPGTRLTVL.

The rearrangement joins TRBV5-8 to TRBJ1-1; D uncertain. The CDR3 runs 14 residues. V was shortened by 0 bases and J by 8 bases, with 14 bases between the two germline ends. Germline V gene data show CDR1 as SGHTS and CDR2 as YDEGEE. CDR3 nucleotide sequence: TGTGCCAGCAGCTTGGCTCGTTGGGGAATCGAAGCTTTCTTT. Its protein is CASSLARWGIEAFF.

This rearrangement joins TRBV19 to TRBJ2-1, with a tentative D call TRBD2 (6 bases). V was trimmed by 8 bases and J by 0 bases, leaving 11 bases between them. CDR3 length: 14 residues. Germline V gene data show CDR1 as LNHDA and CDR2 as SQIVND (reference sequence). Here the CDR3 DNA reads TGTGCCAGTGGGGACGGGAGCTCCTACAATGAGCAGTTCTTC. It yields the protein CASGDGSSYNEQFF.